These T cell receptor beta chains were read from a single sample in a study of cytomegalovirus exposure and HLA in healthy donors. Sequenced by immunoSEQ multiplex PCR; TCRdb stores in-frame clones only, minus some. The sample yields around 150,000 clones, around four fifths seen once. The sequenced sample consisted of PBMCs. The source is a man aged 30 to 39 in good health and CMV-seropositive. CDR3s include the opening cysteine and the closing phenylalanine or tryptophan. Some rows mark clone size as missing; the rest say once, few, many or name a class of expanded clone.

14	TRBV2	TRBJ2-2	NA	CASSTSRDTGELFF
14	TRBV7-8	TRBJ1-1	NA	CASRAGTGSTEAFF
13	TRBV5-6	TRBJ1-1	NA	CASSFTGVTEAFF
15	TRBV6-5	TRBJ2-1	NA	CASSYSDSRYNEQFF
13	TRBV4-1	TRBJ2-5	NA	CASSQGTQETQYF
14	TRBV6-6	TRBJ2-5	once	CASSPGTGGETQYF
12	TRBV9	TRBJ2-7	few	CASGTQRYEQYF
16	TRBV6-7	TRBJ1-6	NA	CASRRQGVSYNSPLHF
13	TRBV7-9	TRBJ1-2	NA	CASSPGQIYGYTF
16	TRBV27	TRBJ2-7	NA	CASSSPGAGGTYEQYF
13	TRBV19	TRBJ1-5	NA	CASNIQGAQPQHF
14	TRBV2	TRBJ2-7	once	CASSDDYSSYEQYF
14	TRBV7-9	TRBJ2-7	few	CASSSQQGAAEQYF
16	TRBV4-2	TRBJ2-3	NA	CASSQEEGGGTDTQYF
11	TRBV20-1	TRBJ2-7	few	CSALQGYEQYF
14	TRBV5-1	TRBJ1-1	NA	CASRRDGSSTEAFF
15	TRBV9	TRBJ2-7	NA	CASSVGGTGLYEQYF
16	TRBV6-6	TRBJ2-5	NA	CASSYSVQGPRETQYF
18	TRBV6-4	TRBJ1-2	NA	CASSDSSGAGMGRNGYTF
15	TRBV9	TRBJ1-2	NA	CASSVGEGTNYGYTF
14	TRBV5-1	TRBJ1-2	NA	CASSFGGQGNGYTF
13	TRBV6-6	TRBJ1-1	NA	CASSQRANTEAFF
15	TRBV6-5	TRBJ2-2	NA	CASSRVQGNTGELFF
15	TRBV4-3	TRBJ2-7	NA	CASSQGRGGPYEQYF
16	TRBV19	TRBJ1-3	NA	CASSNTGVGAGNTIYF
18	TRBV4-1	TRBJ2-7	NA	CASSQALQGLFSIYEQYF
13	TRBV29-1	TRBJ2-1	many	CSVRTGDYNEQFF
13	TRBV18	TRBJ2-2	NA	CASSPSRAGELFF
14	TRBV19	TRBJ2-5	few	CASNSGLLVETQYF
16	TRBV7-9	TRBJ1-2	NA	CASSLAFPAMNYGYTF
15	TRBV5-4	TRBJ2-1	NA	CASSLTSGGGNEQFF
15	TRBV9	TRBJ1-3	NA	CASSPRGAAGNTIYF
15	TRBV19	TRBJ1-6	NA	CASSISWTGKTPLHF
15	TRBV5-1	TRBJ2-1	once	CASSLGGGSYNEQFF
20	TRBV10-3	TRBJ2-7	once	CAISDFPGDRAAKGSYEQYF
15	TRBV12-2	TRBJ2-7	once	CASRIRDTDRYEQYF
15	TRBV6-1	TRBJ2-7	NA	CASSFLASGPYEQYF
15	TRBV7-9	TRBJ1-5	NA	CASSFGGGGDQPQHF
13	TRBV6-6	TRBJ2-5	NA	CASSSTIYETQYF
13	TRBV15	TRBJ1-2	NA	CATSRTKIGGYTF
13	TRBV7-2	TRBJ1-1	once	CASTWDTNTEAFF
14	TRBV6-5	TRBJ2-7	NA	CASSYSSWSVEQYF
16	TRBV7-2	TRBJ1-3	NA	CASSLILDKSGNTIYF
14	TRBV9	TRBJ2-3	NA	CASSTNRGTDTQYF
15	TRBV10-3	TRBJ2-3	NA	CAIKASGGAVDTQYF
16	TRBV4-1	TRBJ2-1	NA	CASSPGGGRGYNEQFF
13	TRBV9	TRBJ1-1	NA	CASSQGWGTEAFF
16	TRBV7-6	TRBJ2-7	NA	CASSERTSGGTYEQYF
15	TRBV15	TRBJ1-5	NA	CATSLSRVPGQPQHF